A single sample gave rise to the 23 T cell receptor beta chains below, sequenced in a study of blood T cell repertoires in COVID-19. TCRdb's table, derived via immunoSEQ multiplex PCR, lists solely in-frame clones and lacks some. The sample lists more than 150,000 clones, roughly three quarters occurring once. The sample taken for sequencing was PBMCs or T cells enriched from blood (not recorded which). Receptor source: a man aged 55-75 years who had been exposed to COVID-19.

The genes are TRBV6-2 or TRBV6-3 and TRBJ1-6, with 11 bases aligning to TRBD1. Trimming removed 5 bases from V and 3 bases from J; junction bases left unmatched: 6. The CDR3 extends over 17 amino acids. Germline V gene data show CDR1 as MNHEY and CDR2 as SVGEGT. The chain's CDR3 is CASSLRTGGYYNSPLHF. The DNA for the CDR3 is TGTGCCAGCAGTCTCCGGACAGGGGGCTACTATAATTCACCCCTCCACTTT.

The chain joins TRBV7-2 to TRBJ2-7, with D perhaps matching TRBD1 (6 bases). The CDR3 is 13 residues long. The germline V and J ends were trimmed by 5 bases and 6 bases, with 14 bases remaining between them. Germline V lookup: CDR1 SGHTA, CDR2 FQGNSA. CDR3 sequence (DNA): TGTGCCAGCAGCCGGGACAAGACCGGCGAGCAGTACTTC. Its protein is CASSRDKTGEQYF.

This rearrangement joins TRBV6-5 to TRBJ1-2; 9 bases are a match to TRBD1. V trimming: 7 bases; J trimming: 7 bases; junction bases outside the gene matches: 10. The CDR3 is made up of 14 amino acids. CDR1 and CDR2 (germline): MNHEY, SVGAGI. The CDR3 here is CASTPVGDRAGYTF. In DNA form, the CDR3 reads TGTGCCAGCACCCCCGTAGGGGACAGGGCTGGCTACACCTTC.

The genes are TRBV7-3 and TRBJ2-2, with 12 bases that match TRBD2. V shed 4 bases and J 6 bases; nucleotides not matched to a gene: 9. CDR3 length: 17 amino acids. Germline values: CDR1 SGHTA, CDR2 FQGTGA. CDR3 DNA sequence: TGTGCCAGCAGCTCCGACGTACTAGCGGGAGGCCCCGGGGAGCTGTTTTTT. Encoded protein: CASSSDVLAGGPGELFF.

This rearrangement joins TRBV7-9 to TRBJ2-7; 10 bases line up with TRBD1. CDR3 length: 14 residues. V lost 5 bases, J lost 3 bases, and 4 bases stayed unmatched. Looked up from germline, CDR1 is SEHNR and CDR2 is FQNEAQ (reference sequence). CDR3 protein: CASSQDRGNYEQYF. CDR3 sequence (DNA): TGTGCCAGCAGCCAGGACAGGGGGAACTACGAGCAGTACTTC. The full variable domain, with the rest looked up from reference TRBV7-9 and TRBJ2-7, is DTGVSQNPRHKITKRGQNVTFRCDPISEHNRLYWYRQTLGQGPEFLTYFQNEAQLEKSRLLSDRFSAERPKGSFSTLEIQRTEQGDSAMYLCASSQDRGNYEQYFGPGTRLTVT.

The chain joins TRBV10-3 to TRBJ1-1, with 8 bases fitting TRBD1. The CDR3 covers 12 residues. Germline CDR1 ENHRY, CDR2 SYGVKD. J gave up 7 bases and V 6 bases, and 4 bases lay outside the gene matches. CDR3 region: CAIRGQENEAFF. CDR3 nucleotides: TGTGCCATCAGGGGACAGGAGAATGAAGCTTTCTTT.

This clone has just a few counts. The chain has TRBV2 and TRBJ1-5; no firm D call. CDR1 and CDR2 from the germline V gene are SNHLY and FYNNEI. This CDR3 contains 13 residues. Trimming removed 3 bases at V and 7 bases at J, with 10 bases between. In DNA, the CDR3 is TGTGCCAGCAGTGACCCGGGTTCCCAGCCCCAGCATTTT. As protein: CASSDPGSQPQHF.

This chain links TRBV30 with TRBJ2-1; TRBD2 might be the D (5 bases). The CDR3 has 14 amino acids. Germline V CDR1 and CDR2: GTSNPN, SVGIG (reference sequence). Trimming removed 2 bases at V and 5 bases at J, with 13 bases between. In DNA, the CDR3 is TGTGCCTGGAGTCCCGACTACCTTCACAATGAGCAGTTCTTC. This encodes CAWSPDYLHNEQFF.

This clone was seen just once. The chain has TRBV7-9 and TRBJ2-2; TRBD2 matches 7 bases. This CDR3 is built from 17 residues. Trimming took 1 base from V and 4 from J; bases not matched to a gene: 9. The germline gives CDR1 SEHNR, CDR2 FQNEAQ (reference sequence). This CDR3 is CASSLVAASGGTGELFF. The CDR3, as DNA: TGTGCCAGCAGCTTAGTCGCGGCTAGCGGTGGCACCGGGGAGCTGTTTTTT.

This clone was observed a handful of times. The DNA of the CDR3 is TGTGCCAGCACCCCAGGGGATGGGCTAGCGGGCACCTACGAGCAGTACTTC. Translation: CASTPGDGLAGTYEQYF. The J gene is TRBJ2-7, the V gene TRBV7-9; 8 positions match TRBD2. Germline CDR1 and CDR2: SEHNR and FQNEAQ (reference sequence). CDR3 length: 17 residues. V shed 7 bases and J 2 bases; nucleotides not matched to a gene: 16.

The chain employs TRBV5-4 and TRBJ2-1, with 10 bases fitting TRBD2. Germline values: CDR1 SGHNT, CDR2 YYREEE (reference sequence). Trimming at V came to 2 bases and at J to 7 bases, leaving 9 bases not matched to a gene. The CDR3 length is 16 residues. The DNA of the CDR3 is TGTGCCAGCAGCTTTGAACCCTGGACTAGCGGAAATGAGCAGTTCTTC. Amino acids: CASSFEPWTSGNEQFF.

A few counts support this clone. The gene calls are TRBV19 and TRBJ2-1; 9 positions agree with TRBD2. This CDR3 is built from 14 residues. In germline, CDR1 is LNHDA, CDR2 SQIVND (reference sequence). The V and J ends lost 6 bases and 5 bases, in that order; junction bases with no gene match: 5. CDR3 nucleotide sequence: TGTGCCAGTAGCGGACTAGCGCTCAACAATGAGCAGTTCTTC. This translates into CASSGLALNNEQFF.

The CDR3 sequence is CASSETRQGPDTQYF. The CDR3 DNA follows: TGTGCCAGCAGTGAAACTCGACAGGGCCCAGATACGCAGTATTTT. This rearrangement joins TRBV2 to TRBJ2-3; 7 nucleotides align to TRBD1. V gave up 2 bases and J gave up 4 bases; unmatched junction bases: 6. Germline V lookup: CDR1 SNHLY, CDR2 FYNNEI. This CDR3 is built from 15 residues.

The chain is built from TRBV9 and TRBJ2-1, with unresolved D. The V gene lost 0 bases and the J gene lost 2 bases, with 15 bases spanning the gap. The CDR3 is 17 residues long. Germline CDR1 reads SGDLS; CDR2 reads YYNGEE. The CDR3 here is CASSVGVSATPYNEQFF. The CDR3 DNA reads TGTGCCAGCAGCGTAGGGGTCAGCGCGACGCCCTACAATGAGCAGTTCTTC. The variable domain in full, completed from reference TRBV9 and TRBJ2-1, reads DSGVTQTPKHLITATGQRVTLRCSPRSGDLSVYWYQQSLDQGLQFLIQYYNGEERAKGNILERFSAQQFPDLHSELNLSSLELGDSALYFCASSVGVSATPYNEQFFGPGTRLTVL.

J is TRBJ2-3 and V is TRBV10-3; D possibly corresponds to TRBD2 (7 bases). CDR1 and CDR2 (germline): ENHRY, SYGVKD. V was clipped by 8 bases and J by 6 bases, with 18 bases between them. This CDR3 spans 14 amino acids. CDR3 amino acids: CAIHPSRGGDTQYF. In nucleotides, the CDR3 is TGTGCCATCCATCCGTCCAGGGGAGGGGATACGCAGTATTTT.

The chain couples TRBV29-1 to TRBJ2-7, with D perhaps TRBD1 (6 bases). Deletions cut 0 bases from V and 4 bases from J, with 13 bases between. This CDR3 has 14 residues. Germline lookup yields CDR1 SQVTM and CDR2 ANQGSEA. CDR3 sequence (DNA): TGCAGCGTTGAAGATAGGCAGGGGAGATACGAGCAGTACTTC. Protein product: CSVEDRQGRYEQYF.

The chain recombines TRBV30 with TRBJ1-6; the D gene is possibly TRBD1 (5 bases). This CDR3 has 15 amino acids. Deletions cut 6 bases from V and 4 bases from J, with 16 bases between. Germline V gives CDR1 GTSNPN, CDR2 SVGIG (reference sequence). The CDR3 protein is CACIVKTVYNSPLHF. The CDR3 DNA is TGTGCCTGCATCGTTAAGACAGTGTATAATTCACCCCTCCACTTT.

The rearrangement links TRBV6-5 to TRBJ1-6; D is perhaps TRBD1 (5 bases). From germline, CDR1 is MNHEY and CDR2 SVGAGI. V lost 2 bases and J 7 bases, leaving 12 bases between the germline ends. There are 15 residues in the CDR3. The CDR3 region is CASSYVRADNSPLHF. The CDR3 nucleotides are TGTGCCAGCAGTTACGTCAGGGCTGACAATTCACCCCTCCACTTT.

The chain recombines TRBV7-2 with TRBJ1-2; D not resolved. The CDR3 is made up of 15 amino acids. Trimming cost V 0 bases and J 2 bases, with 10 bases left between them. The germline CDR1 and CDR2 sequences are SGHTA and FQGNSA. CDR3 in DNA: TGTGCCAGCAGCTTAGCGCCGGCACAGAACTATGGCTACACCTTC. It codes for CASSLAPAQNYGYTF.

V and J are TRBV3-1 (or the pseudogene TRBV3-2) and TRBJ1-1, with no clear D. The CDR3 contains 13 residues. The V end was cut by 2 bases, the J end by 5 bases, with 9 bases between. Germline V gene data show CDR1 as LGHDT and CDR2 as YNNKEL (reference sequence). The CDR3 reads CASSQLGGTEAFF. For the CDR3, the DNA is TGTGCCAGCAGCCAACTAGGCGGGACTGAAGCTTTCTTT.

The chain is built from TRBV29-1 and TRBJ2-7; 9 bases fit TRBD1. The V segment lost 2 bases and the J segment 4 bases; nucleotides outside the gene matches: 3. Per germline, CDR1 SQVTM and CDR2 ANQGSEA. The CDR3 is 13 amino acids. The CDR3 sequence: CSVEKGTGYEQYF. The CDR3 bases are TGCAGCGTTGAAAAAGGGACAGGGTACGAGCAGTACTTC.

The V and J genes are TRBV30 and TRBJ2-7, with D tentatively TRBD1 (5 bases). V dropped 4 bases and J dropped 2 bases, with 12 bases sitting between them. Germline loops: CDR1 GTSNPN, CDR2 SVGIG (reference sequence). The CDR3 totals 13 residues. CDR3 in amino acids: CAWTRGRAYEQYF. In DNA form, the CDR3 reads TGTGCCTGGACTAGGGGAAGGGCCTACGAGCAGTACTTC. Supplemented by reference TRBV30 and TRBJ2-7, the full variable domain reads SQTIHQWPATLVQPVGSPLSLECTVEGTSNPNLYWYRQAAGRGLQLLFYSVGIGQISSEVPQNLSASRPQDRQFILSSKKLLLSDSGFYLCAWTRGRAYEQYFGPGTRLTVT.

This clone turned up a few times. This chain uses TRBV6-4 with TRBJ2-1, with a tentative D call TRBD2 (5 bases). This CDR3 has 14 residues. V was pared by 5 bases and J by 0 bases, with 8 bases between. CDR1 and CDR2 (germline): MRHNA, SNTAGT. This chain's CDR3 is CASSLASSYNEQFF. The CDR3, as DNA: TGTGCCAGCAGTTTAGCGAGCTCCTACAATGAGCAGTTCTTC.